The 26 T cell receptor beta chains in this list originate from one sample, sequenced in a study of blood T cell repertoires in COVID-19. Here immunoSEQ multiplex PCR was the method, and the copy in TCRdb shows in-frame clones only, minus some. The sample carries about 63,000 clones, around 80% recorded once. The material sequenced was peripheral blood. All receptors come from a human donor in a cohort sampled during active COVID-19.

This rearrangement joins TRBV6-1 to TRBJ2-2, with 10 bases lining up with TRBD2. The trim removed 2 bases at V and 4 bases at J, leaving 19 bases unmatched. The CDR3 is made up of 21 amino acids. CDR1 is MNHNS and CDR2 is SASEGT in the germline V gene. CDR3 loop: CASSESILAGRLLSGTGELFF. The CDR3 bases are TGTGCCAGCAGTGAATCAATACTAGCGGGACGCCTACTGTCGGGCACCGGGGAGCTGTTTTTT.

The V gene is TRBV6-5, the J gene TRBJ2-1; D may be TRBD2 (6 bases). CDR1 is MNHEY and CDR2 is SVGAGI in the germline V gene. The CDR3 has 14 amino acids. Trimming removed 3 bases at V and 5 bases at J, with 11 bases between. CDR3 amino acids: CASSYSSGHNEQFF. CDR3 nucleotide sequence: TGTGCCAGCAGTTATAGTAGCGGACACAATGAGCAGTTCTTC.

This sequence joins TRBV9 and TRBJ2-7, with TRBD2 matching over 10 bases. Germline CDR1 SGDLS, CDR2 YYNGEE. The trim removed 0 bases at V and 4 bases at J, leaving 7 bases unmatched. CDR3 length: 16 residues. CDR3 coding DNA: TGTGCCAGCAGCGTAGGAAGCGGGAGGGCCGGGTACGAGCAGTACTTC. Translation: CASSVGSGRAGYEQYF.

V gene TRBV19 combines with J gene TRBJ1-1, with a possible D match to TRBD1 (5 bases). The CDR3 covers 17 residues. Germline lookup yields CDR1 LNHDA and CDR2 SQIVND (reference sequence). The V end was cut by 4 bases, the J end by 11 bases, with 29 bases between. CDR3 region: CASSTTRRTGPGVNAFF. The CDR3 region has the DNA TGTGCCAGTAGTACCACACGGCGTACAGGTCCAGGCGTGAACGCTTTCTTT. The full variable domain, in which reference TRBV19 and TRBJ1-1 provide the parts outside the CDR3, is DGGITQSPKYLFRKEGQNVTLSCEQNLNHDAMYWYRQDPGQGLRLIYYSQIVNDFQKGDIAEGYSVSREKKESFPLTVTSAQKNPTAFYLCASSTTRRTGPGVNAFFGQGTRLTVV.

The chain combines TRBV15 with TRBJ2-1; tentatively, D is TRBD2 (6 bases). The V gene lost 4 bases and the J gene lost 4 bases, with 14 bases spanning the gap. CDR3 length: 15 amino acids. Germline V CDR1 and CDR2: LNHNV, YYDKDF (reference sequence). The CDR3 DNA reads TGTGCCACCAGCACGGCCAAGGGGAGGTACAATGAGCAGTTCTTC. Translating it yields CATSTAKGRYNEQFF. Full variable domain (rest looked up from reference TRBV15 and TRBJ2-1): DAMVIQNPRYQVTQFGKPVTLSCSQTLNHNVMYWYQQKSSQAPKLLFHYYDKDFNNEADTPDNFQSRRPNTSFCFLDIRSPGLGDTAMYLCATSTAKGRYNEQFFGPGTRLTVL.

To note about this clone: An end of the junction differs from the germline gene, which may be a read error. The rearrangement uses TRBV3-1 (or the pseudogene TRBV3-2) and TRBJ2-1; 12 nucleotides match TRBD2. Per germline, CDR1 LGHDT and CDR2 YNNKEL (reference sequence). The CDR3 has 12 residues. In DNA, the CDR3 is TGTGCCAGCAGCCCCGGACTAGCGGGGCCCGTCTTC. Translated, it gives CASSPGLAGPVF.

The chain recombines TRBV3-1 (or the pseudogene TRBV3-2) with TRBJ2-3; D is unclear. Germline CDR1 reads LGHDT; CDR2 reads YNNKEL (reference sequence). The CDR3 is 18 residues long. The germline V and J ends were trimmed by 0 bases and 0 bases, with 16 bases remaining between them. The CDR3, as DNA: TGTGCCAGCAGCCAAGATGAGGCGAAATTTACTAGCACAGATACGCAGTATTTT. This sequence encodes CASSQDEAKFTSTDTQYF.

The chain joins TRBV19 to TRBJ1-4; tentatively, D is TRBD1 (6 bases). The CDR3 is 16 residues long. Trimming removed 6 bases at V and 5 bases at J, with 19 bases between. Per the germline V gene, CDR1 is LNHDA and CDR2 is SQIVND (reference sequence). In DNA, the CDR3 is TGTGCCAGTAGAACCCGCCGACAGGCAGCCAATGAAAAACTGTTTTTT. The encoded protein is CASRTRRQAANEKLFF.

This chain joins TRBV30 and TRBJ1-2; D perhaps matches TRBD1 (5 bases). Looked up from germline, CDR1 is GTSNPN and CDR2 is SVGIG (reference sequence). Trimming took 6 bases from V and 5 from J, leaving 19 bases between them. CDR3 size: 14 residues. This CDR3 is CACNTGDPPYGYTF. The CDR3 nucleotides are TGTGCCTGTAATACAGGTGACCCCCCTTATGGCTACACCTTC.

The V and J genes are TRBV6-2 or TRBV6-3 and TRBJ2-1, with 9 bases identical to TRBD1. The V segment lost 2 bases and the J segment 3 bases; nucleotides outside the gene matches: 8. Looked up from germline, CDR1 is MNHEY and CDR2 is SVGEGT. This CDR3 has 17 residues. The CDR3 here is CASSYDTGGVNYNEQFF. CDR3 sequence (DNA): TGTGCCAGCAGTTACGATACAGGGGGCGTTAACTACAATGAGCAGTTCTTC.

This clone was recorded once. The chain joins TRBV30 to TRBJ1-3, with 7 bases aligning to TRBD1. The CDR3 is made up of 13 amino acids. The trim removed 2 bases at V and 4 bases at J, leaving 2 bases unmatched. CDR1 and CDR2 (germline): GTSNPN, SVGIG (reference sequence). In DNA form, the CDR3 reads TGTGCCTGGAGTACGGACAGGGGAAACACCATATATTTT. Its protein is CAWSTDRGNTIYF. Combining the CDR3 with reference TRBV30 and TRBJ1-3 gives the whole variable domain SQTIHQWPATLVQPVGSPLSLECTVEGTSNPNLYWYRQAAGRGLQLLFYSVGIGQISSEVPQNLSASRPQDRQFILSSKKLLLSDSGFYLCAWSTDRGNTIYFGEGSWLTVV.

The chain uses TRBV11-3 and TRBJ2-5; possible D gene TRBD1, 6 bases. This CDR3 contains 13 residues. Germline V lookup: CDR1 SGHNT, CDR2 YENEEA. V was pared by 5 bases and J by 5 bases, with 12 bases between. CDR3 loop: CASSETGFETQYF. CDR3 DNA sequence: TGTGCCAGCAGCGAAACAGGGTTTGAGACCCAGTACTTC.

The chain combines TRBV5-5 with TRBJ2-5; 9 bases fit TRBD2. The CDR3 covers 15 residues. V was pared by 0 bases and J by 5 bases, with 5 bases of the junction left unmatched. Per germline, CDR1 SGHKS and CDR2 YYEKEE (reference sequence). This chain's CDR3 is CASSLGLADYETQYF. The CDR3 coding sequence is TGTGCCAGCAGCTTGGGACTAGCGGACTACGAGACCCAGTACTTC.

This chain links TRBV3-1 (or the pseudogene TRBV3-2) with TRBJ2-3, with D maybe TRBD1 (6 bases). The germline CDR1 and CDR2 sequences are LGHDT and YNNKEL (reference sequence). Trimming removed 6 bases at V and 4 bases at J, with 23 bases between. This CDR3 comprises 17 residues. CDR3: CASRRGNRAARADTQYF. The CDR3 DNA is TGTGCCAGCAGAAGGGGTAACAGGGCCGCACGGGCAGATACGCAGTATTTT.

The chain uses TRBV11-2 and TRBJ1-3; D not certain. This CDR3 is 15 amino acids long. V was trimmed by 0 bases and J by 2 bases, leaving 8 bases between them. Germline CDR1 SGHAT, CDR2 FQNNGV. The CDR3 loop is CASSLDTAPGNTIYF. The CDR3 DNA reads TGTGCCAGCAGCTTAGATACTGCACCTGGAAACACCATATATTTT.

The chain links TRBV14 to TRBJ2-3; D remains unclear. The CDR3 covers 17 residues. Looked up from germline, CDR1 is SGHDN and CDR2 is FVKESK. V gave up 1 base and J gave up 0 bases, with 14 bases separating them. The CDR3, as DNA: TGTGCCAGCAGCCAAGGTGGCGGAGTTACTAGCACAGATACGCAGTATTTT. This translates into CASSQGGGVTSTDTQYF.

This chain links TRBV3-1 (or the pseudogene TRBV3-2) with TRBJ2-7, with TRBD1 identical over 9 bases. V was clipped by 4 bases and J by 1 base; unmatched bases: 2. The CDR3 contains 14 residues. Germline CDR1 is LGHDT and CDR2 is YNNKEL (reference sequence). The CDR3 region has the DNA TGTGCCAGCAGCCCGGACAGGGGTTCCTACGAGCAGTACTTC. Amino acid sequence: CASSPDRGSYEQYF.

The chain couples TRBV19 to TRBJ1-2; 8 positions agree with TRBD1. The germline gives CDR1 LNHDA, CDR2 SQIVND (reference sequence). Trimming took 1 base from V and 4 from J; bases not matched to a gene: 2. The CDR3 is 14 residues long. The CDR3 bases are TGTGCCAGTAGTATAGGGGACAGGAGCTATGGCTACACCTTC. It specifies CASSIGDRSYGYTF.

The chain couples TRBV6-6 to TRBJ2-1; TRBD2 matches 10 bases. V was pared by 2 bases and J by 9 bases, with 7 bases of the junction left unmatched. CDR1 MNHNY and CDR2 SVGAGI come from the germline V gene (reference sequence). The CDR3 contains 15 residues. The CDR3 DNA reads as TGTGCCAGCAGTTACGGAAGCGGGAGGGACCCTGAGCAGTTCTTC. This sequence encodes CASSYGSGRDPEQFF.

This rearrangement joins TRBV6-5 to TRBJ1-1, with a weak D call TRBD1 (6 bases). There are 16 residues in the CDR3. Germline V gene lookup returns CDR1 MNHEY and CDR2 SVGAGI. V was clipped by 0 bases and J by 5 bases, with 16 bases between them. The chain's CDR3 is CASSYSPTTGGTEAFF. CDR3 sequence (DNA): TGTGCCAGCAGTTACTCGCCAACGACAGGCGGGACTGAAGCTTTCTTT.

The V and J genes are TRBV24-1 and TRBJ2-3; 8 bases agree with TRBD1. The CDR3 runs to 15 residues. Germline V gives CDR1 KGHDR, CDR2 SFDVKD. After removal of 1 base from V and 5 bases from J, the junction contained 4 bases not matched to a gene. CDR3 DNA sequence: TGTGCCACCAGTGATTTTGGACAGGGAGGAGATACGCAGTATTTT. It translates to CATSDFGQGGDTQYF.

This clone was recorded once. The CDR3 spells CASSFDTGELFF. The CDR3 DNA is TGTGCCAGCAGCTTCGACACCGGGGAGCTGTTTTTT. This chain connects TRBV7-8 to TRBJ2-2, with D uncertain. Germline-derived CDR1 and CDR2 are SGHVS and FQNEAQ. Trimming took 3 bases from V and 3 from J, leaving 2 bases between them. The CDR3 is 12 residues long.

The CDR3: CASSEMGQGHEQYF. CDR3 DNA: TGTGCCAGCAGTGAAATGGGACAGGGCCACGAGCAGTACTTC. The chain carries TRBV6-1 and TRBJ2-7, with 9 bases lining up with TRBD1. The trim removed 2 bases at V and 5 bases at J, leaving 4 bases unmatched. Germline-derived CDR1 and CDR2 are MNHNS and SASEGT. The CDR3 has 14 amino acids.

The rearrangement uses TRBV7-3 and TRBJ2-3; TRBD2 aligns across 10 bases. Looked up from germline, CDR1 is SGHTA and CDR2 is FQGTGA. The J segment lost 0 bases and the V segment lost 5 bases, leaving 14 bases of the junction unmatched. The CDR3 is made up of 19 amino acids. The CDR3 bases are TGTGCCAGCAGCCCTGGGGCTCCGACTAGCGGGCCTAGCACAGATACGCAGTATTTT. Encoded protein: CASSPGAPTSGPSTDTQYF.

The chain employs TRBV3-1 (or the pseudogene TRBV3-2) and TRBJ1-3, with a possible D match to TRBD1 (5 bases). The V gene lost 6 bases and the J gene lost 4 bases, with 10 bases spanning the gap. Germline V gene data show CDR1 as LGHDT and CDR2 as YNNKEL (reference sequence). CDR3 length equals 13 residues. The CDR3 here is CASRGPGGNTIYF. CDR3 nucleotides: TGTGCCAGCAGGGGGCCTGGGGGAAACACCATATATTTT.

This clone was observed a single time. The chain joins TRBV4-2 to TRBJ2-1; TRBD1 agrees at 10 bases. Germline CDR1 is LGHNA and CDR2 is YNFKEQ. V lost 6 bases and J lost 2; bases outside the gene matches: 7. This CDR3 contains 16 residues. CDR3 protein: CASSRPGQGPYNEQFF. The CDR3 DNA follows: TGTGCCAGCAGTCGACCGGGACAGGGGCCCTACAATGAGCAGTTCTTC.